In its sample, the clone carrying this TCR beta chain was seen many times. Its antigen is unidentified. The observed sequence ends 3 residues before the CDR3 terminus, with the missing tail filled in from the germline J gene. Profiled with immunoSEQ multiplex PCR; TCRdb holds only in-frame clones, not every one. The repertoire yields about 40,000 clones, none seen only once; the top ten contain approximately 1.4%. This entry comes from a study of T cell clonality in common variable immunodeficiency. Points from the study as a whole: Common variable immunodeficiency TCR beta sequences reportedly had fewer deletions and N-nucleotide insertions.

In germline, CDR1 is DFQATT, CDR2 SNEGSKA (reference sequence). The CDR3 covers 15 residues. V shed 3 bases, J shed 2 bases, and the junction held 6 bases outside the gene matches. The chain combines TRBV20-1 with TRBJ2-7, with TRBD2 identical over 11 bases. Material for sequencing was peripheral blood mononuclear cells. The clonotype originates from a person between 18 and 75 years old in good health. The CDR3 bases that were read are TGCAGTGCTAGGGTTAGCGGGAGGGGAACCTACGAG. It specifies CSARVSGRGTYE. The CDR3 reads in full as CSARVSGRGTYEQYF.